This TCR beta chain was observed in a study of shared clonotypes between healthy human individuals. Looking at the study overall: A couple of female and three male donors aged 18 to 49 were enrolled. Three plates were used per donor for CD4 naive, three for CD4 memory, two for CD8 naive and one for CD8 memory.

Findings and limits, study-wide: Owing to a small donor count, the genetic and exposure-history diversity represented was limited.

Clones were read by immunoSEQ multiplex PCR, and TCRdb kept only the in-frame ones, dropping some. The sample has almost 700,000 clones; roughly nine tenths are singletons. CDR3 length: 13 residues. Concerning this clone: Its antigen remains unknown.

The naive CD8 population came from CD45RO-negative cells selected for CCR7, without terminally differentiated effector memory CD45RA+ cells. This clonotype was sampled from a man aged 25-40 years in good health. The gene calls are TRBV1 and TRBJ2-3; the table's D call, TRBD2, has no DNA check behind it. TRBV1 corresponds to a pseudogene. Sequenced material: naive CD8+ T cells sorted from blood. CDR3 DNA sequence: TGCACCAGCAGCCTTGAGGTATTGGATACGCAGTATTTT. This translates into CTSSLEVLDTQYF.